Here is one T cell receptor beta chain with its context. No antigen is known for it. The CDR3 totals 14 residues. The germline V gene has CDR1 SNHLY and CDR2 FYNNEI. The J segment lost 6 bases and the V segment lost 6 bases, leaving 10 bases of the junction unmatched. This specimen belongs to a study of shared clonotypes between healthy human individuals. Overall study findings and caveats: The study's rarefaction showed incomplete sorted-subset sequencing despite large depth. Among the subsets, naive ones generally showed larger estimated richness than memory ones. A small donor pool kept down the genetic and exposure-history diversity that was represented.

Data came from immunoSEQ multiplex PCR; TCRdb stores just in-frame clones and leaves some out. The table includes roughly 650,000 clones, approximately 96% detected once. The naive CD8 fraction comprised CD45RO-negative cells positively selected for CCR7 and excluded terminally differentiated effector memory CD45RA+ cells. This chain links TRBV2 with TRBJ2-7; 8 bases line up with TRBD1. This sequence was found in a woman between 25 and 40 years old in good health. The sample was naive CD8+ T cells sorted from blood. CDR3 sequence reads: CASRDRVYVGEQYF. In DNA form, the CDR3 reads TGTGCCAGCAGGGACAGGGTTTATGTTGGCGAGCAGTACTTC. Looking up the rest from reference TRBV2 and TRBJ2-7 gives the full variable domain: EPEVTQTPSHQVTQMGQEVILRCVPISNHLYFYWYRQILGQKVEFLVSFYNNEISEKSEIFDDQFSVERPDGSNFTLKIRSTKLEDSAMYFCASRDRVYVGEQYFGPGTRLTVT.